This passage covers 13 T cell receptor beta chains from one sample sequenced in a study of technical replicates of blood from a handful of donors. Produced via immunoSEQ multiplex PCR; TCRdb's table is partial and in-frame only. The sample has approximately 76,000 clones, 80% to 90% seen once. The sequenced material came from PBMCs. The receptors here all came from a human donor in good health. Some clones in this sample may be carry-over from other donors' samples.

CDR3 sequence (DNA): TGTGCCAGCAGCTTGGGTAGAAGTCAGCCCCAGCATTTT. This translates into CASSLGRSQPQHF. The rearrangement links TRBV5-6 to TRBJ1-5, with D unresolved. V lost 0 bases and J 6 bases, leaving 7 bases between the germline ends. The germline gives CDR1 SGHDT, CDR2 YYEEEE. The CDR3 consists of 13 residues.

V usage is TRBV18 and J usage is TRBJ1-4; unclear D gene. V lost 5 bases to trimming and J lost 6 bases, with 22 bases between them. The CDR3 runs to 17 residues. Germline V gene sequence: CDR1 KGHSH, CDR2 LQKENI. The CDR3 loop is CASSSQRSQRFYEKLFF. The DNA of the CDR3 is TGTGCCAGCTCATCGCAACGTTCACAACGATTTTATGAAAAACTGTTTTTT.

The CDR3 bases are TGTGCCAGCAGCCGGGGACACGGCGGCGGGGGCTACACCTTC. Translating gives CASSRGHGGGGYTF. The chain is built from TRBV7-2 and TRBJ1-2, with D possibly being TRBD1 (6 bases). Germline CDR1 and CDR2: SGHTA and FQGNSA. The CDR3 covers 14 residues. V was clipped by 5 bases and J by 8 bases, with 18 bases between them.

The V and J genes are TRBV5-4 and TRBJ2-7; D gene uncertain. The CDR3 consists of 11 residues. V was pared by 2 bases and J by 7 bases, with 7 bases between. Germline CDR1 reads SGHNT; CDR2 reads YYREEE (reference sequence). CDR3 amino acids: CASSFDREQYF. CDR3 bases: TGTGCCAGCAGCTTTGATCGGGAGCAGTACTTC.

The genes are TRBV27 and TRBJ2-7, with TRBD1 identical over 7 bases. There are 13 residues in the CDR3. CDR1 and CDR2 from the germline V gene are MNHEY and SMNVEV (reference sequence). The V gene end was trimmed by 6 bases and the J gene end by 3 bases; junction bases not matched to a gene: 5. The CDR3, as DNA: TGTGCCAGCAGAGAGACAGGGAACTACGAGCAGTACTTC. Protein product: CASRETGNYEQYF.

The J gene is TRBJ2-2, the V gene TRBV4-3; 10 nucleotides agree with TRBD2. J was trimmed by 4 bases and V by 0 bases; bases with no gene match: 5. The germline gives CDR1 LGHNA, CDR2 YSLEER. The CDR3 is 17 amino acids. For the CDR3, the DNA is TGCGCCAGCAGCCAAGATAGAAGCGGGAGGGCCACCGGGGAGCTGTTTTTT. Translating gives CASSQDRSGRATGELFF.

This chain links TRBV2 with TRBJ2-7; D might be TRBD2 (6 bases). Germline V CDR1 and CDR2: SNHLY, FYNNEI. The CDR3 has 13 residues. The ends were cut back, 7 bases at V and 0 bases at J, with 10 bases in the middle. CDR3: CASIDGGSYEQYF. As DNA, the CDR3 is TGTGCCAGCATCGACGGGGGCTCCTACGAGCAGTACTTC.

The gene calls are TRBV7-9 and TRBJ1-1, with unresolved D. The germline V gene encodes CDR1 SEHNR and CDR2 FQNEAQ (reference sequence). V was pared by 3 bases and J by 1 base, with 12 bases between. CDR3 length equals 15 residues. The CDR3 coding sequence is TGTGCCAGCAGCTTGATGAGAAAACCGAACACTGAAGCTTTCTTT. Translating gives CASSLMRKPNTEAFF.

The gene calls are TRBV5-4 and TRBJ2-1; D is uncertain. The CDR3 runs 14 residues. Trimming removed 4 bases from V and 10 bases from J, with 18 bases in between. Germline V lookup: CDR1 SGHNT, CDR2 YYREEE (reference sequence). The CDR3 nucleotides are TGTGCCAGCAGCCCCCGGGTCCTAGGTGGGGAGCAGTTCTTC. It codes for CASSPRVLGGEQFF.

Here the CDR3 DNA reads TGCAGCGTGCAAGGACAGCTTAGCGGGGGAGGCAGCTACGAGCAGTACTTC. Its translation: CSVQGQLSGGGSYEQYF. The chain uses TRBV29-1 and TRBJ2-7, with 9 bases aligning to TRBD2. The germline V gene encodes CDR1 SQVTM and CDR2 ANQGSEA. V shed 6 bases and J 3 bases; nucleotides not matched to a gene: 18. The CDR3 covers 17 residues.

This clone showed up just a few times. The rearrangement uses TRBV30 and TRBJ1-3; D not certain. Trimming left V 5 bases short and J 4 bases short, with 12 bases between. This CDR3 comprises 13 residues. Germline V gives CDR1 GTSNPN, CDR2 SVGIG (reference sequence). The CDR3 region is CAWGGGFGNTIYF. CDR3 bases: TGTGCCTGGGGCGGAGGGTTCGGAAACACCATATATTTT.

This chain uses TRBV7-8 with TRBJ2-7; 8 bases map to TRBD1. The CDR3 loop spans 16 amino acids. Trimming at V came to 1 base and at J to 4 bases, leaving 9 bases not matched to a gene. The germline gives CDR1 SGHVS, CDR2 FQNEAQ. The CDR3 region is CASSLVGARGPYEQYF. The CDR3 DNA follows: TGTGCCAGCAGCTTAGTTGGGGCCAGGGGGCCTTACGAGCAGTACTTC.

This clone occurred once. This sequence joins TRBV19 and TRBJ2-3; the D gene is possibly TRBD1 (6 bases). V was cut by 5 bases and J by 0 bases, with 12 bases left in between. The CDR3 sequence is 15 residues long. Looked up from germline, CDR1 is LNHDA and CDR2 is SQIVND (reference sequence). The CDR3 bases are TGTGCCAGTAGTTCATGGACAGATAGCACAGATACGCAGTATTTT. Translation gives CASSSWTDSTDTQYF. Supplemented by reference TRBV19 and TRBJ2-3, the full variable domain reads DGGITQSPKYLFRKEGQNVTLSCEQNLNHDAMYWYRQDPGQGLRLIYYSQIVNDFQKGDIAEGYSVSREKKESFPLTVTSAQKNPTAFYLCASSSWTDSTDTQYFGPGTRLTVL.